This TCR beta chain is from a study of T cells in Graves' hyperthyroidism and ophthalmopathy. The source material, RNA transcripts, was used to amplify TCR beta CDR3 regions. The HTBI set primed first-round TCR CDR3 RT-PCR. TCRdb reprocessed the multiplex PCR reads with MiXCR, giving one entry per CDR3 protein. The sample lists 600,000 to 900,000 distinct CDR3 sequences, roughly 15% occurring once. This clonotype was seen many times. V trimming: 6 bases; J trimming: 0 bases; junction bases outside the gene matches: 9. Germline V gene lookup returns CDR1 MDHEN and CDR2 SYDVKM. The CDR3 has 16 residues. The chain links TRBV28 to TRBJ2-5; 8 positions agree with TRBD2. The TCR sequence derives from a man aged 18 to 29 with Graves' hyperthyroidism. The specimen sequenced was blood. The CDR3 region has the DNA TGTGCCAGCAGGCCCCCCTCCGGGGGGGACCAAGAGACCCAGTACTTC. Its protein product is CASRPPSGGDQETQYF.